Included here is one TCR beta chain sequence, with context. Antigen unknown. This sample was included in a study of shared clonotypes between healthy human individuals. Broader study findings: Represented genetic and exposure-history diversity was restricted by having few donors. Clonotype sharing across several donors was observed for around 5.1% of naive CD4 clonotypes.

Measured with immunoSEQ multiplex PCR; TCRdb has only the in-frame clones, and not every one. The table shows more than 2,000,000 clones, with over 90% occurring only once. CDR1 is SQVTM and CDR2 is ANQGSEA in the germline V gene. CDR3 length: 13 amino acids. The clonotype was recovered from a man in his late teens or twenties in good health. Some clones in this sample may be carry-over from other donors' samples. V and J are TRBV29-1 and TRBJ1-4; a possible D gene is TRBD1 (6 bases). The sequenced material came from naive CD4+ T cells from PBMCs. Documented subset: CD45RA+ positively selected. CDR3 nucleotide sequence: TGCAACTGGACGGGGGGACACAATGAAAAACTGTTTTTT. Its translation is CNWTGGHNEKLFF.